These 27 T cell receptor beta chains were sequenced from one sample in a study of OX40 agonist ivuxolimab in advanced cancers. Libraries came from the immunoSEQ multiplex PCR assay. In TCRdb, the immuneACCESS table is reduced to in-frame sequences with V and J assigned. These tables do not hold every clone; where another copy was compared, an unresolved V gene accounts for under half, and the others remain unexplained. The sample table holds around 70,000 clones, of which around nine tenths were seen once. Under 1% of the sample comes from the top ten. The sequences come from CD4+ or CD8+ T cells sorted from blood, collected in a trial of the OX40 agonist ivuxolimab. Source of these receptors: an adult with an advanced solid tumor such as melanoma, head and neck, liver or kidney cancer.

The CDR3 protein is CASSSGTGGSSNEKLFF. CDR3 nucleotides: TGTGCCAGCAGCTCCGGGACAGGGGGCTCCAGTAATGAAAAACTGTTTTTT. The rearrangement uses TRBV5-4 and TRBJ1-4; 12 nucleotides align to TRBD1. This CDR3 is 17 amino acids long. CDR1 and CDR2 from the germline V gene are SGHNT and YYREEE (reference sequence). Unmatched junction bases numbered 7, after V lost 3 bases and J lost 4 bases.

The rearrangement links TRBV28 to TRBJ1-2; D is possibly TRBD1 (6 bases). V was clipped by 2 bases and J by 2 bases, with 9 bases between them. Germline-derived CDR1 and CDR2 are MDHEN and SYDVKM. This CDR3 is 14 amino acids long. In DNA, the CDR3 is TGTGCCAGCAGTTTAATCCAGGGGAACTATGGCTACACCTTC. Its protein is CASSLIQGNYGYTF.

The chain links TRBV7-9 to TRBJ1-5; D perhaps matches TRBD1 (6 bases). The CDR3 runs 15 residues. Germline V gene lookup returns CDR1 SEHNR and CDR2 FQNEAQ (reference sequence). The V end was cut by 6 bases, the J end by 6 bases, with 18 bases between. The CDR3 DNA reads as TGTGCCAGCAGTTCGGGGGGGGGCCTCGGTCAGCCCCAGCATTTT. This encodes CASSSGGGLGQPQHF.

This clone was found once. This sequence joins TRBV19 and TRBJ1-5; no clear D gene. Trimming removed 0 bases at V and 5 bases at J, with 11 bases between. Germline V gene sequence: CDR1 LNHDA, CDR2 SQIVND (reference sequence). This CDR3 has 15 amino acids. CDR3: CASSIDEAGDQPQHF. The CDR3 coding sequence is TGTGCCAGTAGTATAGATGAGGCGGGAGATCAGCCCCAGCATTTT.

The chain has TRBV7-9 and TRBJ1-1; 8 positions agree with TRBD1. This CDR3 contains 16 residues. Per the germline V gene, CDR1 is SEHNR and CDR2 is FQNEAQ (reference sequence). The V and J ends lost 5 bases and 5 bases, in that order; junction bases with no gene match: 13. As DNA, the CDR3 is TGTGCCAGCAGCATATTAGGACAGGGCCGGGGGACTGAAGCTTTCTTT. Its protein product is CASSILGQGRGTEAFF.

This rearrangement joins TRBV16 to TRBJ1-2, with TRBD1 matching 7 bases. CDR3 length equals 12 residues. Per the germline V gene, CDR1 is KGHSY and CDR2 is FQNENV. The V gene end was trimmed by 6 bases and the J gene end by 10 bases; junction bases not matched to a gene: 8. The CDR3 loop reads CASSRLQGSYTF. The CDR3 DNA sequence: TGTGCCAGCAGTCGATTACAGGGGTCCTACACCTTC.

The chain carries TRBV7-2 and TRBJ1-2; D perhaps matches TRBD1 (5 bases). This CDR3 has 14 residues. Germline assignment: CDR1 SGHTA and CDR2 FQGNSA. Trimming stripped 6 bases from V and 2 bases from J, with 13 bases between. The CDR3 here is CASSGDSGNYGYTF. The DNA for the CDR3 is TGTGCCAGCAGTGGCGACAGTGGAAACTATGGCTACACCTTC.

Only one count was recorded for this clone. This chain uses TRBV25-1 with TRBJ1-4; TRBD1 aligns across 7 bases. The V and J ends lost 6 bases and 8 bases, in that order; junction bases with no gene match: 12. The CDR3 is 15 amino acids. Germline assignment: CDR1 MGHDK and CDR2 SYGVNS. CDR3 nucleotides: TGTGCCAGCAGCAATTACAGGGGATCGGTCGAAAAACTGTTTTTT. It codes for CASSNYRGSVEKLFF.

The V gene is TRBV28, the J gene TRBJ2-7; perhaps TRBD2 as D (7 bases). V lost 6 bases and J 3 bases, leaving 30 bases between the germline ends. Germline-derived CDR1 and CDR2 are MDHEN and SYDVKM. The CDR3 length is 19 residues. The CDR3 DNA sequence: TGTGCCAGCAGACCCGGACCCAGGGGAATAGCGGGCCGCAACTACGAGCAGTACTTC. This translates into CASRPGPRGIAGRNYEQYF.

The chain combines TRBV5-6 with TRBJ2-7; 8 nucleotides agree with TRBD1. Germline V gives CDR1 SGHDT, CDR2 YYEEEE. The CDR3 totals 13 residues. V was clipped by 5 bases and J by 2 bases; unmatched bases: 3. CDR3 sequence: CASRPRGPYEQYF. CDR3 DNA: TGTGCCAGCAGACCCAGGGGGCCCTACGAGCAGTACTTC.

This clone has just one count. The V and J genes are TRBV6-5 and TRBJ2-1; possibly TRBD2 for D (7 bases). Germline V gene sequence: CDR1 MNHEY, CDR2 SVGAGI. Trimming stripped 4 bases from V and 2 bases from J, with 15 bases between. The CDR3 has 16 amino acids. The CDR3 is CASSLGGDIAYNEQFF. CDR3 in DNA: TGTGCCAGCAGTTTAGGGGGGGACATAGCCTACAATGAGCAGTTCTTC.

CDR3 in amino acids: CASSPRSQGSTDTQYF. The CDR3 DNA reads as TGTGCCAGCTCACCAAGGTCGCAGGGAAGCACAGATACGCAGTATTTT. This rearrangement joins TRBV18 to TRBJ2-3; perhaps TRBD1 as D (5 bases). This CDR3 has 16 residues. V lost 2 bases and J lost 0, with 12 bases in between. Germline V CDR1 and CDR2: KGHSH, LQKENI.

The genes are TRBV6-5 and TRBJ2-5, with D perhaps TRBD2 (6 bases). The CDR3 covers 15 residues. Germline V gene data show CDR1 as MNHEY and CDR2 as SVGAGI. Between the trimmed V and J ends, which lost 6 bases and 4 bases, there was a span of 18 bases. This CDR3 is CASSSLWGRTETQYF. CDR3 bases: TGTGCCAGCAGCTCCCTTTGGGGGAGGACAGAGACCCAGTACTTC.

There are a few counts of this clone. The CDR3 region has the DNA TGTGCCAGCAGCGTAGGTGCGGGCTACACCTTC. Protein product: CASSVGAGYTF. The chain links TRBV9 to TRBJ1-2; D not resolved. The ends were cut back, 0 bases at V and 8 bases at J, with 5 bases in the middle. This CDR3 is 11 amino acids long. Germline-derived CDR1 and CDR2 are SGDLS and YYNGEE.

The chain links TRBV7-9 to TRBJ2-2; TRBD2 might be the D (5 bases). The CDR3 has 14 residues. Germline-derived CDR1 and CDR2 are SEHNR and FQNEAQ (reference sequence). V dropped 2 bases and J dropped 6 bases, with 10 bases sitting between them. The CDR3 DNA sequence: TGTGCCAGCAGCTTACCCTCGCGGGCCGGGGAGCTGTTTTTT. It translates to CASSLPSRAGELFF.

The chain carries TRBV28 and TRBJ2-1; D possibly corresponds to TRBD1 (5 bases). There are 14 residues in the CDR3. Germline CDR1 is MDHEN and CDR2 is SYDVKM. The V gene lost 6 bases and the J gene lost 5 bases, with 14 bases spanning the gap. CDR3 protein: CASSPTVVNNEQFF. Written as DNA, the CDR3 is TGTGCCAGCAGCCCGACAGTTGTAAACAATGAGCAGTTCTTC.

In this sample, this clone turned up once. The chain carries TRBV7-3 and TRBJ2-7; 7 bases align to TRBD1. CDR1 SGHTA and CDR2 FQGTGA come from the germline V gene. V trimming: 5 bases; J trimming: 0 bases; junction bases outside the gene matches: 4. CDR3 length: 14 residues. This chain's CDR3 is CASSQGQHSYEQYF. The CDR3 DNA sequence: TGTGCCAGCAGCCAGGGACAGCACTCCTACGAGCAGTACTTC.

The chain couples TRBV25-1 to TRBJ1-4, with TRBD1 identical over 9 bases. The V gene's germline CDR1 is MGHDK and CDR2 SYGVNS. The CDR3 is 14 amino acids. Germline trimming cut 4 bases from V and 8 bases from J; bases unmatched to any gene: 5. CDR3 sequence reads: CASSASGTGEKLFF. The CDR3 DNA follows: TGTGCCAGCAGTGCGTCCGGGACAGGGGAAAAACTGTTTTTT.

The CDR3 DNA is TGTGCCAGCAGTTGGGACAGGCCTAGGGAGACCCAGTACTTC. It specifies CASSWDRPRETQYF. The genes are TRBV11-2 and TRBJ2-5; 8 bases are shared with TRBD1. The trim removed 6 bases at V and 5 bases at J, leaving 8 bases unmatched. This CDR3 has 14 residues. In germline, CDR1 is SGHAT, CDR2 FQNNGV.

The table lists this clone with a count of one. The chain links TRBV7-2 to TRBJ2-7, with 10 bases fitting TRBD1. Germline V CDR1 and CDR2: SGHTA, FQGNSA. With 6 bases clipped from V and 2 bases from J, the junction kept 4 bases outside the gene matches. The CDR3 consists of 14 residues. In nucleotides, the CDR3 is TGTGCCAGCAGTATCGGGACAGGGGCCTACGAGCAGTACTTC. It encodes CASSIGTGAYEQYF.

V and J are TRBV5-1 and TRBJ1-5; D is unclear. Trimming stripped 0 bases from V and 3 bases from J, with 10 bases between. Germline CDR1 reads SGHRS; CDR2 reads YFSETQ. The CDR3 spans 15 residues. The CDR3 nucleotides read TGCGCCAGCAGCTTGGACCCAGCCCCCAATCAGCCCCAGCATTTT. It yields the protein CASSLDPAPNQPQHF.

V usage is TRBV11-2 and J usage is TRBJ1-2; D perhaps matches TRBD1 (6 bases). V was cut by 4 bases and J by 4 bases, with 13 bases left in between. The V gene's germline CDR1 is SGHAT and CDR2 FQNNGV. The CDR3 contains 14 residues. CDR3 DNA sequence: TGTGCCAGCAGCTCAGGTGGGGGCTTCTATGGCTACACCTTC. This translates into CASSSGGGFYGYTF.

The V gene is TRBV5-1, the J gene TRBJ2-1, with D hard to call. V shed 1 base and J shed 3 bases, with 8 bases lying between them. The CDR3 has 14 amino acids. The V gene's germline CDR1 is SGHRS and CDR2 YFSETQ. The CDR3 DNA reads as TGCGCCAGCAGCTTGAGCCTTGACTACAATGAGCAGTTCTTC. It codes for CASSLSLDYNEQFF.

The chain employs TRBV11-2 and TRBJ2-3; tentative D call: TRBD1 (5 bases). V was cut by 2 bases and J by 5 bases, with 11 bases left in between. Germline V CDR1 and CDR2: SGHAT, FQNNGV. There are 14 residues in the CDR3. In DNA form, the CDR3 reads TGTGCCAGCAGCTTACCTTTAAGGGGAGATACGCAGTATTTT. It translates to CASSLPLRGDTQYF.

The genes are TRBV19 and TRBJ2-4; unclear D gene. The germline CDR1 and CDR2 sequences are LNHDA and SQIVND (reference sequence). With 1 base removed from V and 0 bases from J, the gap between germline ends came to 13 bases. The length of the CDR3 is 17 residues. The CDR3 nucleotides read TGTGCCAGTAGTATAGTTCCAGCCGAGATAGCCAAAAACATTCAGTACTTC. Amino acids: CASSIVPAEIAKNIQYF.

The chain recombines TRBV5-4 with TRBJ2-1, with D possibly called TRBD1 or TRBD2 (5 bases each). The V and J ends lost 1 base and 12 bases respectively, with 11 bases between them. CDR1 is SGHNT, CDR2 YYREEE, per germline (reference sequence). The CDR3 sequence is 12 residues long. DNA for the CDR3: TGTGCCAGCAGCTTGTCCGGGACCGGGCAGTTCTTC. Translating gives CASSLSGTGQFF.

The V and J genes are TRBV4-1 and TRBJ2-7; D could derive from TRBD1 or TRBD2 (5 bases each). V was pared by 0 bases and J by 3 bases, with 18 bases between. Germline V lookup: CDR1 MGHRA, CDR2 YSYEKL. This CDR3 is built from 17 residues. The CDR3 reads CASSQDRATGRGYEQYF. CDR3 nucleotides: TGCGCCAGCAGCCAAGATCGGGCGACGGGACGAGGCTACGAGCAGTACTTC.